This TCR beta chain was sequenced for a study of tumor-infiltrating lymphocytes in localized non-small cell lung cancer. Study-wide results and caveats: IM1 and IM2 tumors showed no difference in T-cell fraction. Technical variation could not be separated from intratumor heterogeneity here.

The germline V gene encodes CDR1 MNHEY and CDR2 SVGAGI. V shed 0 bases and J shed 2 bases, with 13 bases lying between them. The CDR3 length is 16 residues. Sequencing was performed with immunoSEQ multiplex PCR; in TCRdb, only in-frame clones are kept and a portion is missing. The sample lists over 10,000 clones, around four fifths seen once, with 9.5% to 15% in the top ten. Points on this clone: Its antigen is still unknown.

The clonotype originates from a human donor with non-small cell lung cancer. Source material: uninvolved lung tissue not adjacent to the tumor. J is TRBJ1-1 and V is TRBV6-5, with a possible D match to TRBD1 (5 bases). CDR3 loop: CASSYSIGGRNTEAFF. Here the CDR3 DNA reads TGTGCCAGCAGTTACTCCATCGGGGGACGTAACACTGAAGCTTTCTTT.